One and the same sample provided the 17 T cell receptor beta chains below, sequenced in a study of blood T cells in healthy people across ages. Through a sample-barcoded 5' primer and a J-beta primer mix, a second PCR was run for roughly 7 to 12 cycles. MiXCR was run by TCRdb on the 5' RACE reads, yielding one entry per CDR3 protein. The sample includes some 690,000 distinct CDR3 sequences, 22% of them seen just once. The sequenced sample consisted of blood. Source of these receptors: a man aged 65-85 years in good health.

This clonotype has a single count. The gene calls are TRBV18 and TRBJ1-4; no firm D call. The V gene lost 0 bases and the J gene lost 0 bases, with 2 bases spanning the gap. Germline values: CDR1 KGHSH, CDR2 LQKENI. CDR3 size: 14 residues. The chain's CDR3 is CASSPPATNEKLFF. The CDR3 DNA follows: TGTGCCAGCTCACCACCGGCAACTAATGAAAAACTGTTTTTT.

The J gene is TRBJ2-3, the V gene TRBV24-1; the match to TRBD2 covers 14 bases. The CDR3 length is 17 residues. Germline assignment: CDR1 KGHDR and CDR2 SFDVKD. The trim removed 5 bases at V and 5 bases at J, leaving 8 bases unmatched. The CDR3 loop is CATSGGFGLAGGDTQYF. CDR3 bases: TGTGCCACCAGTGGAGGATTTGGACTAGCGGGAGGAGATACGCAGTATTTT.

This clonotype came up many times. This sequence joins TRBV5-1 and TRBJ2-1; 9 nucleotides agree with TRBD2. V was clipped by 2 bases and J by 0 bases; unmatched bases: 3. The germline gives CDR1 SGHRS, CDR2 YFSETQ. This CDR3 has 16 amino acids. The CDR3 loop reads CASSFSTSGSYNEQFF. CDR3 DNA: TGCGCCAGCAGCTTTTCGACTAGCGGCTCCTACAATGAGCAGTTCTTC.

This clonotype was observed a few times. V is TRBV20-1 and J is TRBJ2-7; 9 bases align to TRBD2. V gave up 7 bases and J gave up 6 bases; unmatched junction bases: 7. The CDR3 extends over 12 amino acids. CDR1 is DFQATT and CDR2 is SNEGSKA in the germline V gene (reference sequence). CDR3: CSVGTSQGEQYF. The CDR3 nucleotides are TGCAGTGTCGGGACTAGCCAAGGCGAGCAGTACTTC.

The chain recombines TRBV25-1 with TRBJ2-1; D call uncertain. Germline assignment: CDR1 MGHDK and CDR2 SYGVNS. The CDR3 sequence is 14 residues long. V was clipped by 3 bases and J by 7 bases, with 13 bases between them. DNA of the CDR3: TGTGCCAGCAGTGACCCCCCCAGGCGGAATGAGCAGTTCTTC. Translating gives CASSDPPRRNEQFF.

This clonotype was seen a handful of times. This sequence joins TRBV3-1 and TRBJ2-5; D is uncertain. There are 11 residues in the CDR3. Trimming pared 8 bases from V and 9 bases from J, leaving 13 bases between. The germline gives CDR1 LGHDT, CDR2 YNNKEL (reference sequence). Here the CDR3 reads CASGPVRAQYF. Written as DNA, the CDR3 is TGTGCCAGCGGACCCGTACGGGCCCAGTACTTC.

There are many counts of this clonotype. The chain joins TRBV7-2 to TRBJ2-5, with no clear D. CDR3 length equals 13 residues. V lost 0 bases, J lost 5 bases, and 7 bases lay in between. Germline values: CDR1 SGHTA, CDR2 FQGNSA. In DNA, the CDR3 is TGTGCCAGCAGCTTAGCCCGAGTTGAGACCCAGTACTTC. This gives the protein CASSLARVETQYF.

There are a few counts of this clonotype. The gene calls are TRBV7-2 and TRBJ2-3; possible D gene TRBD2, 6 bases. This CDR3 is built from 13 residues. Trimming removed 9 bases at V and 1 base at J, with 11 bases between. In germline, CDR1 is SGHTA, CDR2 FQGNSA. CDR3 amino acids: CASLGLRTDTQYF. The CDR3 DNA sequence: TGTGCCAGTCTGGGACTCCGCACAGATACGCAGTATTTT.

The chain carries TRBV7-9 and TRBJ2-5; D perhaps matches TRBD1 (6 bases). The J call is in doubt because the DNA end fits TRBJ2-7 better. Looked up from germline, CDR1 is SEHNR and CDR2 is FQNEAQ (reference sequence). The CDR3 loop spans 15 amino acids. DNA of the CDR3: TGTGCCAGCAGCTCTAGGACAGAAAGATCCTACGAGCAGTACTTC. It yields the protein CASSSRTERSYEQYF.

This clonotype was detected a few times. The J gene is TRBJ2-6, the V gene TRBV20-1; D is ambiguous. The CDR3 extends over 16 amino acids. Trimming cost V 4 bases and J 0 bases, with 13 bases left between them. Germline assignment: CDR1 DFQATT and CDR2 SNEGSKA (reference sequence). CDR3 in DNA: TGCAGTGCTACGATAAGGGATCGCTCTGGGGCCAACGTCCTGACTTTC. This sequence encodes CSATIRDRSGANVLTF.

V is TRBV10-3 and J is TRBJ1-2, with D hard to call. Trimming cost V 0 bases and J 0 bases, with 14 bases left between them. The CDR3 has 17 residues. The germline V gene encodes CDR1 ENHRY and CDR2 SYGVKD. CDR3 in DNA: TGTGCCATCAGTGAGTCGAGTGAGCCACTGGCTAACTATGGCTACACCTTC. It codes for CAISESSEPLANYGYTF.

The rearrangement uses TRBV4-1 and TRBJ2-3, with a weak D call TRBD1 (6 bases). Germline assignment: CDR1 MGHRA and CDR2 YSYEKL. V was trimmed by 3 bases and J by 5 bases, leaving 9 bases between them. This CDR3 is 13 amino acids long. CDR3 amino acids: CASSQGALDTQYF. The CDR3 nucleotides are TGCGCCAGCAGCCAGGGGGCCCTAGATACGCAGTATTTT.

This clonotype has at least ten counts. This rearrangement joins TRBV7-6 to TRBJ1-1, with 7 bases lining up with TRBD1. After removal of 3 bases from V and 4 bases from J, the junction contained 2 bases not matched to a gene. Germline values: CDR1 SGHVS, CDR2 FNYEAQ. The CDR3 consists of 13 residues. The CDR3 loop is CASSLTGSTEAFF. CDR3 coding DNA: TGTGCCAGCAGCTTGACAGGGAGCACTGAAGCTTTCTTT. Using reference TRBV7-6 and TRBJ1-1 for the parts outside the CDR3, the full variable domain is GAGVSQSPRYKVTKRGQDVALRCDPISGHVSLYWYRQALGQGPEFLTYFNYEAQQDKSGLPNDRFSAERPEGSISTLTIQRTEQRDSAMYRCASSLTGSTEAFFGQGTRLTVV.

The chain links TRBV5-1 to TRBJ2-1; D is uncertain. The J call may be in error: the DNA end matches TRBJ2-7 better. The CDR3 sequence is 15 residues long. CDR1 and CDR2 (germline): SGHRS, YFSETQ. Here the CDR3 reads CASSFSRSSSYEQYF. CDR3 coding DNA: TGCGCCAGCAGCTTTAGTCGATCGAGCTCCTACGAGCAGTACTTC.

This chain uses TRBV7-2 with TRBJ1-2; 7 bases are a match to TRBD1. This CDR3 contains 14 residues. The germline V gene encodes CDR1 SGHTA and CDR2 FQGNSA. The trim removed 5 bases at V and 5 bases at J, leaving 8 bases unmatched. The CDR3 bases are TGTGCCAGCAGCACGACAGGGACCAAATATGGCTACACCTTC. Its translation is CASSTTGTKYGYTF.

On this clonotype: This may arise from a read error, as a much more abundant clone is one base away. CDR3 in DNA: TGTACCAGCAGTTACTCGATTCCAGAGTTCGGAAACACCATATATTTT. Its protein product is CTSSYSIPEFGNTIYF. The V gene is TRBV6-6, the J gene TRBJ1-3; D gene uncertain. CDR1 is MNHNY and CDR2 is SVGAGI in the germline V gene (reference sequence). The CDR3 sequence is 16 residues long.

The table lists this clonotype with a few counts. V and J are TRBV27 and TRBJ2-1, with 8 positions matching TRBD2. Trimming took 5 bases from V and 0 from J; bases not matched to a gene: 6. This CDR3 has 16 amino acids. From germline, CDR1 is MNHEY and CDR2 SMNVEV (reference sequence). CDR3 nucleotides: TGTGCCAGCAGTATACCCAGCGGGAGCTCCTACAATGAGCAGTTCTTC. Its protein is CASSIPSGSSYNEQFF.